This TCR beta chain was retrieved from a study of identical twins. The CDR3 is 15 residues long. Germline V gene sequence: CDR1 DFQATT, CDR2 SNEGSKA (reference sequence). With 6 bases clipped from V and 3 bases from J, the junction kept 5 bases outside the gene matches. TCRdb re-analysed the 5' RACE reads in MiXCR, keeping a single row per CDR3 protein. Seen here are some 440,000 distinct CDR3 sequences, roughly 26% observed once, and the top ten hold roughly 3%. This clonotype was seen only a few times. Another study also made use of these data, one on T cells expressing NK-cell markers. As reported in that work: Just one sequenced donor of eight was HCMV-seronegative, while seven were seropositive.

This sequence originates from a woman younger than 30 in good health. The chain recombines TRBV20-1 with TRBJ2-3, with 14 bases lining up with TRBD2. The sequencing sample was made of CD4+ T cells sorted from blood. The CDR3 reads CSAKTSGRGTDTQYF. CDR3 in DNA: TGCAGTGCCAAGACTAGCGGGAGGGGGACAGATACGCAGTATTTT.